This T cell receptor (beta chain) was obtained from a study of response to subunit inactivated influenza vaccine. This clonotype occurred many times. No antigen is known for it. TCRdb analysed the RT-PCR reads with MiXCR anew, one entry per CDR3 protein. This sample carries around 570,000 distinct CDR3 sequences, around 8% of them seen once, and the ten largest clones take over 10%. CDR3 length equals 14 residues. In germline, CDR1 is SGHRS, CDR2 YFSETQ. Between the trimmed V and J ends, which lost 4 bases and 0 bases, there was a span of 10 bases. The study, taken as a whole, reports: Few new T cells, the authors suggested, are recruited by each seasonal influenza vaccination.

This sequence joins TRBV5-1 and TRBJ1-1; D uncertain. The specimen was PBMCs from blood, collected less than 30 months after vaccination. The sequence was obtained from a man aged 50 to 69 who received an inactivated influenza vaccine. Here the CDR3 reads CASSAGWMNTEAFF. In DNA, the CDR3 is TGCGCCAGCAGCGCCGGGTGGATGAACACTGAAGCTTTCTTT.